This record looks at one TCR beta chain sequence and its context. The data are from a study of cytomegalovirus exposure and HLA in healthy donors. The length of the CDR3 is 14 residues. Trimming pared 3 bases from V and 10 bases from J, leaving 13 bases between. The germline V gene has CDR1 LNHDA and CDR2 SQIVND (reference sequence). The PCR ran on 60 Vbeta and 13 Jbeta primers. Methods used by the authors: Around 12 million of 65 million to 95 million unique TCR beta chains were shared, per a later count. The assay was immunoSEQ multiplex PCR, and TCRdb's table has in-frame clones only and misses some. That table gives V, J and clone size, and the DNA gave D and trimming. The data show about 100,000 clones, with 76% seen just once and about 2% held by the top ten.

The specimen sequenced was PBMCs. This TCR came from a man between 18 and 29 years old in good health and CMV-seronegative. The chain uses TRBV19 and TRBJ1-6; D is perhaps TRBD1 (5 bases). CDR3 bases: TGTGCCAGTAGTATTTTAGGGGCTGAATCACCCCTCCACTTT. It translates to CASSILGAESPLHF. The whole variable domain, filled in from reference TRBV19 and TRBJ1-6, reads DGGITQSPKYLFRKEGQNVTLSCEQNLNHDAMYWYRQDPGQGLRLIYYSQIVNDFQKGDIAEGYSVSREKKESFPLTVTSAQKNPTAFYLCASSILGAESPLHFGNGTRLTVT.